Presented here are 15 T cell receptor beta chains from one specimen sequenced in a study of blood T cells in healthy people across ages. A second PCR of about 6 to 12 cycles used a sample-barcoded 5' primer and a J-beta primer mix. TCRdb passed the 5' RACE reads through MiXCR, listing each CDR3 protein once. Of 1.8 million or so distinct CDR3 sequences listed, 35% to 50% are singletons. Source material: blood. Receptors were obtained from a human donor in good health.

This clonotype has just a few counts. The gene calls are TRBV7-2 and TRBJ2-7; 10 bases match TRBD1. The trim removed 4 bases at V and 3 bases at J, leaving 6 bases unmatched. Germline CDR1 and CDR2: SGHTA and FQGNSA. CDR3 size: 15 residues. The CDR3 spells CASSWGGQGSYEQYF. The DNA for the CDR3 is TGTGCCAGCAGCTGGGGGGGACAGGGGAGCTACGAGCAGTACTTC.

The chain combines TRBV5-1 with TRBJ2-2; 11 bases are shared with TRBD2. The V and J ends lost 0 bases and 4 bases, in that order; junction bases with no gene match: 8. This CDR3 has 18 amino acids. From germline, CDR1 is SGHRS and CDR2 YFSETQ. The CDR3 loop reads CASSLDPTSGAGTGELFF. The CDR3 DNA sequence: TGCGCCAGCAGCTTGGACCCGACTAGCGGGGCGGGCACCGGGGAGCTGTTTTTT. Complete variable domain (other parts from reference TRBV5-1 and TRBJ2-2): KAGVTQTPRYLIKTRGQQVTLSCSPISGHRSVSWYQQTPGQGLQFLFEYFSETQRNKGNFPGRFSGRQFSNSRSEMNVSTLELGDSALYLCASSLDPTSGAGTGELFFGEGSRLTVL.

This clonotype was seen a few times. The chain combines TRBV29-1 with TRBJ2-3; 9 bases are a match to TRBD1. The V segment lost 3 bases and the J segment 1 base; nucleotides outside the gene matches: 2. The CDR3 is made up of 14 amino acids. Germline CDR1 is SQVTM and CDR2 is ANQGSEA. This chain's CDR3 is CSVDTGGRTDTQYF. The CDR3 region has the DNA TGCAGCGTTGACACAGGGGGCCGCACAGATACGCAGTATTTT.

V usage is TRBV25-1 and J usage is TRBJ2-4; 10 bases are shared with TRBD2. After removal of 1 base from V and 8 bases from J, the junction contained 5 bases not matched to a gene. The CDR3 has 15 residues. The germline gives CDR1 MGHDK, CDR2 SYGVNS. The CDR3 coding sequence is TGTGCCAGCAGTGAATGGAGCGGGGGGGACGACATTCAGTACTTC. Residues: CASSEWSGGDDIQYF.

This clonotype was counted a few times. The chain has TRBV12-3 or TRBV12-4 and TRBJ2-4; D is possibly TRBD2 (6 bases). V dropped 0 bases and J dropped 13 bases, with 13 bases sitting between them. The CDR3 consists of 13 residues. For the CDR3, the DNA is TGTGCCAGCAGTTTAGCGCTGTGGGGGGAGCAGTACTTC. Its protein is CASSLALWGEQYF.

The rearrangement joins TRBV7-2 to TRBJ1-6; no clear D. The germline V gene encodes CDR1 SGHTA and CDR2 FQGNSA. V was cut by 0 bases and J by 5 bases, with 8 bases left in between. The CDR3 contains 15 residues. The CDR3 DNA reads TGTGCCAGCAGCTTAGCGACGGGTCATAATTCACCCCTCCACTTT. Its protein product is CASSLATGHNSPLHF.

This clonotype has just a few counts. The rearrangement uses TRBV29-1 and TRBJ2-5; a weak D match, TRBD2 (7 bases). The CDR3 totals 13 residues. Germline CDR1 is SQVTM and CDR2 is ANQGSEA. With 7 bases removed from V and 9 bases from J, the gap between germline ends came to 21 bases. CDR3: CSARGATEGAQYF. The CDR3 coding sequence is TGCAGCGCCCGGGGGGCGACAGAGGGGGCCCAGTACTTC.

The CDR3 bases are TGCAGCGTTGAAGGGGACAGGGTCGGGGCTTTCTTT. This translates into CSVEGDRVGAFF. The chain links TRBV29-1 to TRBJ1-1, with 9 bases lining up with TRBD1. The CDR3 length is 12 residues. Per germline, CDR1 SQVTM and CDR2 ANQGSEA. The junction had 5 bases not matched to a gene; V was cut back by 1 base and J by 11 bases.

The gene calls are TRBV29-1 and TRBJ1-1; 10 bases fit TRBD1. CDR3 length: 14 amino acids. V gave up 7 bases and J gave up 5 bases; unmatched junction bases: 10. Germline V gives CDR1 SQVTM, CDR2 ANQGSEA. The CDR3 is CSAGSPGQGTEAFF. The CDR3 DNA follows: TGCAGCGCCGGGTCTCCGGGACAGGGGACTGAAGCTTTCTTT.

There are a few counts of this clonotype. The chain carries TRBV7-9 and TRBJ2-1; D unclear. The CDR3 runs 12 residues. Germline CDR1 is SEHNR and CDR2 is FQNEAQ (reference sequence). V shed 2 bases and J shed 9 bases, with 8 bases lying between them. The DNA for the CDR3 is TGTGCCAGCAGCTTAAGTCTATCTGAGCAGTTCTTC. It specifies CASSLSLSEQFF.

The chain joins TRBV5-1 to TRBJ1-5; tentative D call: TRBD1 (5 bases). Trimming cost V 4 bases and J 7 bases, with 12 bases left between them. This CDR3 is built from 13 residues. In germline, CDR1 is SGHRS, CDR2 YFSETQ. In DNA, the CDR3 is TGCGCCAGCAGCCACCAGGGAGAACAGCCCCAGCATTTT. This translates into CASSHQGEQPQHF.

The chain uses TRBV10-3 and TRBJ1-2; TRBD1 matches at 8 bases. In germline, CDR1 is ENHRY, CDR2 SYGVKD. This CDR3 has 18 amino acids. With 10 bases clipped from V and 4 bases from J, the junction kept 23 bases outside the gene matches. The CDR3 region is CATWTGSPWGSSLYGYTF. CDR3 bases: TGTGCCACCTGGACAGGGTCCCCCTGGGGCTCAAGTCTCTATGGCTACACCTTC.

The chain joins TRBV5-1 to TRBJ1-2, with unresolved D. In germline, CDR1 is SGHRS, CDR2 YFSETQ. This CDR3 spans 14 amino acids. Trimming left V 0 bases short and J 7 bases short, with 13 bases between. DNA for the CDR3: TGCGCCAGCAGCTTGGATCGAGGGTTTATTGGCTACACCTTC. Residues: CASSLDRGFIGYTF.

In its sample, this clonotype was seen a few times. The rearrangement joins TRBV28 to TRBJ2-5, with TRBD2 matching over 11 bases. Germline values: CDR1 MDHEN, CDR2 SYDVKM. V lost 6 bases to trimming and J lost 1 base; unmatched junction nucleotides: 7. This CDR3 contains 16 residues. The CDR3 bases are TGTGCCAGCAGCCTGACTAGCGGGGCCACCCAAGAGACCCAGTACTTC. This encodes CASSLTSGATQETQYF. The full variable domain, rest sourced from reference TRBV28 and TRBJ2-5, is DVKVTQSSRYLVKRTGEKVFLECVQDMDHENMFWYRQDPGLGLRLIYFSYDVKMKEKGDIPEGYSVSREKKERFSLILESASTNQTSMYLCASSLTSGATQETQYFGPGTRLLVL.

The V and J genes are TRBV12-3 or TRBV12-4 and TRBJ2-4; TRBD1 matches 8 bases. The CDR3 has 11 residues. J gave up 13 bases and V 4 bases, and 3 bases lay outside the gene matches. The CDR3 region is CASSSGGLQYF. CDR3 nucleotide sequence: TGTGCCAGCAGTTCAGGGGGCTTGCAGTACTTC.